These 9 T cell receptor beta chains were all obtained from the same sample, sequenced in a study of blood T cells in healthy people across ages. A J-beta primer mix and a sample-barcoded 5' primer were used in a second PCR of roughly 6 to 11 cycles. TCRdb recomputed calls from the 5' RACE reads with MiXCR, one row per CDR3 protein. The table has 1.5 million or so distinct CDR3 sequences, 42% seen once. Sequencing was done on a sample of blood. The receptors were gathered from a woman younger than 35 in good health.

The chain has TRBV2 and TRBJ1-2; D gene uncertain. The CDR3 is 14 residues long. Germline CDR1 and CDR2: SNHLY and FYNNEI. The V gene lost 4 bases and the J gene lost 5 bases, with 14 bases spanning the gap. The CDR3 loop is CASSAPGLPYGYTF. In nucleotides, the CDR3 is TGTGCCAGCAGTGCCCCGGGTTTACCTTATGGCTACACCTTC.

This clonotype came up a few times. The chain carries TRBV6-6 and TRBJ2-7, with D possibly TRBD2 on 6 matching bases. The CDR3 has 17 residues. Trimming stripped 6 bases from V and 7 bases from J, with 28 bases between. The V gene's germline CDR1 is MNHNY and CDR2 SVGAGI (reference sequence). The CDR3 DNA reads as TGTGCCAGCAGAACTAATACGGGGGTGGGCGCGTCCAATGAGCAGTACTTC. Translating it yields CASRTNTGVGASNEQYF.

The chain combines TRBV9 with TRBJ2-1; 7 bases are shared with TRBD2. The length of the CDR3 is 18 residues. The germline CDR1 and CDR2 sequences are SGDLS and YYNGEE. With 4 bases clipped from V and 7 bases from J, the junction kept 20 bases outside the gene matches. Here the CDR3 reads CASSPKGRAGTGENEQFF. Here the CDR3 DNA reads TGTGCCAGCAGCCCTAAGGGGAGGGCGGGAACCGGGGAGAATGAGCAGTTCTTC.

This clonotype was seen only a few times. The chain employs TRBV5-6 and TRBJ2-1; maybe TRBD2 (6 bases). Looked up from germline, CDR1 is SGHDT and CDR2 is YYEEEE. The length of the CDR3 is 16 residues. The V end was cut by 5 bases, the J end by 0 bases, with 15 bases between. Written as DNA, the CDR3 is TGTGCCAGCAGGTTCGGGGGTCGGAGCTCCTACAATGAGCAGTTCTTC. It encodes CASRFGGRSSYNEQFF.

The chain joins TRBV7-9 to TRBJ1-1, with 10 bases lining up with TRBD1. CDR3 size: 14 residues. Per germline, CDR1 SEHNR and CDR2 FQNEAQ (reference sequence). J was trimmed by 9 bases and V by 6 bases; bases with no gene match: 10. The CDR3 nucleotides read TGTGCCAGCAGTTCCGGGACAGGGGTTCCCAAAGCTTTCTTT. Encoded protein: CASSSGTGVPKAFF.

There are a few counts of this clonotype. V usage is TRBV28 and J usage is TRBJ1-4; D is undetermined. CDR3 length: 13 amino acids. In germline, CDR1 is MDHEN, CDR2 SYDVKM. V was clipped by 6 bases and J by 8 bases, with 13 bases between them. The CDR3 sequence is CASSRVFGEKLFF. CDR3 coding DNA: TGTGCCAGCAGCCGGGTCTTTGGGGAAAAACTGTTTTTT. The variable domain in full, completed from reference TRBV28 and TRBJ1-4, reads DVKVTQSSRYLVKRTGEKVFLECVQDMDHENMFWYRQDPGLGLRLIYFSYDVKMKEKGDIPEGYSVSREKKERFSLILESASTNQTSMYLCASSRVFGEKLFFGSGTQLSVL.

J is TRBJ1-1 and V is TRBV25-1; D may be TRBD1 (6 bases). Germline V gene lookup returns CDR1 MGHDK and CDR2 SYGVNS. The CDR3 is made up of 14 amino acids. Trimming removed 1 base at V and 5 bases at J, with 11 bases between. In DNA form, the CDR3 reads TGTGCCAGCAGTGAATCGGGGGGCTGGACTGAAGCTTTCTTT. This codes for CASSESGGWTEAFF.

The V gene is TRBV6-6, the J gene TRBJ1-4; maybe TRBD1 (5 bases). Germline V CDR1 and CDR2: MNHNY, SVGAGI (reference sequence). There are 16 residues in the CDR3. V was pared by 5 bases and J by 3 bases, with 16 bases between. CDR3 coding DNA: TGTGCCAGCAGTGGGACTCTGGAGGTACCTAATGAAAAACTGTTTTTT. Translating gives CASSGTLEVPNEKLFF.

The chain combines TRBV6-1 with TRBJ1-1, with 7 bases matching TRBD1. Germline V lookup: CDR1 MNHNS, CDR2 SASEGT. The CDR3 has 16 amino acids. Trimming took 7 bases from V and 0 from J; bases not matched to a gene: 11. The CDR3 sequence: CASTERFGQVNTEAFF. In DNA form, the CDR3 reads TGTGCCAGCACCGAGAGATTTGGACAGGTGAACACTGAAGCTTTCTTT.